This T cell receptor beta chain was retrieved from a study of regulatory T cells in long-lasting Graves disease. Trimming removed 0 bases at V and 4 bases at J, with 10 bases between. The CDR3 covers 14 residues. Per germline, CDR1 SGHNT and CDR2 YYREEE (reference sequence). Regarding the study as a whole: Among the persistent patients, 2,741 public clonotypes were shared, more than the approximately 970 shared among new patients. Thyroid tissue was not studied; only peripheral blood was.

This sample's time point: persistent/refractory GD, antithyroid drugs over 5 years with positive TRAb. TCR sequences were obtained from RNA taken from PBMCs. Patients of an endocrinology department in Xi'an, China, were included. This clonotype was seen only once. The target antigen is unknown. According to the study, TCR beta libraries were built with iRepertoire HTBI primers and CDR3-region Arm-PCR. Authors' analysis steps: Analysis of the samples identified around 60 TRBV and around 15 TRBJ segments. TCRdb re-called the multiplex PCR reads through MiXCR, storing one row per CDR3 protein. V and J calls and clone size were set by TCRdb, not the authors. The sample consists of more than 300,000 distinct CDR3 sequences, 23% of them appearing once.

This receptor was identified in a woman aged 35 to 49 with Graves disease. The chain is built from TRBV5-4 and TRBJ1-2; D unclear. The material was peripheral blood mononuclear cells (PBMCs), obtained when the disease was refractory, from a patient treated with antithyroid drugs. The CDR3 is CASSLGGEFYGYTF. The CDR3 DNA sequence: TGTGCCAGCAGCTTGGGCGGAGAGTTCTATGGCTACACCTTC.